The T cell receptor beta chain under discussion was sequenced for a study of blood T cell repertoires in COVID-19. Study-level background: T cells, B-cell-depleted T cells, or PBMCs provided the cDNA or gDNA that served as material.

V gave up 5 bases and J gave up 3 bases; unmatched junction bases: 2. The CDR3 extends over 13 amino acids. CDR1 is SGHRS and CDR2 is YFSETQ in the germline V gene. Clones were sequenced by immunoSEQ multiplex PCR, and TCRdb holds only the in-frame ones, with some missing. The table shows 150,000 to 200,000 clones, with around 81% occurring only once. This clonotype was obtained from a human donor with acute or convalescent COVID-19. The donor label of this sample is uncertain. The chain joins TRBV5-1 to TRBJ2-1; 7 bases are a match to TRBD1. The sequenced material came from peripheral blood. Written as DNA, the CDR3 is TGCGCCAGCAGTTGGGACAGCTACAATGAGCAGTTCTTC. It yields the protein CASSWDSYNEQFF.